These T cell receptor beta chains were read from a single sample in a study of T cell responses to AZD1222 COVID-19 vaccine. Data came from immunoSEQ multiplex PCR; TCRdb stores just in-frame clones and leaves some out. The profile shows tens of thousands of clones, around nine tenths of them singletons. Sequenced here: peripheral blood, sampled 28 days after the second AZD1222 dose. These receptors all come from an adult who received the AZD1222 COVID-19 vaccine. Each CDR3 is given with its conserved first and last residue. Each record gives: J gene, CDR3 length, V gene, clone size, D gene, CDR3 DNA, CDR3 protein. The D gene is left open where the match is weak. Clone size appears in some rows only: once, few, many, or a class for an expanded clone.

TRBJ2-3	16	TRBV4-2	.	TRBD2	TGTGCCAGCAGCCAAGGTCTAGCGGGAAACACAGATACGCAGTATTTT	CASSQGLAGNTDTQYF
TRBJ2-1	18	TRBV18	.	TRBD2	TGTGCCAGCTCACCGGGGCTAGCGGGGGGGCGGACCTACAATGAGCAGTTCTTC	CASSPGLAGGRTYNEQFF
TRBJ1-1	13	TRBV5-1	.	.	TGCGCCAGCAGCGCGCAGTCGAACACTGAAGCTTTCTTT	CASSAQSNTEAFF
TRBJ1-1	15	TRBV6-5	.	TRBD1	TGTGCCAGCAGCAACAGGGGACGCATGAACACTGAAGCTTTCTTT	CASSNRGRMNTEAFF
TRBJ1-3	13	TRBV7-9	.	.	TGTGCCAGCAGCGTCGCCTCAGGAAACACCATATATTTT	CASSVASGNTIYF
TRBJ2-7	14	TRBV10-2	.	.	TGCGCCAGCAGTGCCCGGGCAGGTGAAAACGAGCAGTACTTC	CASSARAGENEQYF
TRBJ1-5	15	TRBV28	once	.	TGTGCCAGCAGTTTAAGCAGTTATAGCAATCAGCCCCAGCATTTT	CASSLSSYSNQPQHF
TRBJ2-1	16	TRBV7-8	.	.	TGTGCCAGCAGCTTAGTCGGCGGAAGCTCCTACAATGAGCAGTTCTTC	CASSLVGGSSYNEQFF
TRBJ2-1	12	TRBV24-1	once	.	TGTGCCACCAGTGATTTCACCAATGAGCAGTTCTTC	CATSDFTNEQFF
TRBJ1-6	16	TRBV18	.	.	TGTGCCAGCTCACCGCAGTCCGGGGGCCAGGGGTCACCCCTCCACTTT	CASSPQSGGQGSPLHF
TRBJ2-2	13	TRBV7-7	.	.	TGTGCCAGCAGCCCGCGAGCGGCCGGGGAGCTGTTTTTT	CASSPRAAGELFF
TRBJ1-5	14	TRBV9	.	.	TGTGCCAGCAGCGTAGGCTTAATCAATCAGCCCCAGCATTTT	CASSVGLINQPQHF
TRBJ2-3	14	TRBV29-1	.	.	TGCAGCGTTGTCGATTCTCCTGCCACTACCACGCAGTATTTT	CSVVDSPATTTQYF